These 11 T cell receptor beta chains share one sample of origin, sequenced in a study of control samples from healthy donors and cancer patients. Sequencing was performed with immunoSEQ multiplex PCR; in TCRdb, only in-frame clones are kept and a portion is missing. The sample has about 55,000 clones; about 96% are singletons. Sequenced sample: blood. Receptors originate from a woman younger than 30 in good health.

This chain connects TRBV28 to TRBJ1-3, with D maybe TRBD1 (5 bases). Trimming stripped 3 bases from V and 3 bases from J, with 9 bases between. There are 14 residues in the CDR3. Germline V CDR1 and CDR2: MDHEN, SYDVKM. The CDR3 spells CASSFRGSGNTIYF. The DNA of the CDR3 is TGTGCCAGCAGTTTCCGGGGGAGTGGAAACACCATATATTTT.

Here the CDR3 reads CASSLRGGGVTDTQYF. The CDR3 DNA follows: TGTGCCAGCAGCTTGAGAGGCGGGGGCGTTACAGATACGCAGTATTTT. The gene calls are TRBV7-3 and TRBJ2-3; a possible D gene is TRBD2 (7 bases). Per germline, CDR1 SGHTA and CDR2 FQGTGA. The CDR3 is made up of 16 amino acids. Trimming removed 3 bases at V and 3 bases at J, with 16 bases between.

The chain recombines TRBV30 with TRBJ2-1; possible D gene TRBD2, 6 bases. Germline CDR1 GTSNPN, CDR2 SVGIG (reference sequence). Trimming took off 2 bases at V and 0 bases at J, with 23 bases between the two ends. This CDR3 contains 19 residues. The CDR3 sequence is CAWSSEGGLGLSSYNEQFF. CDR3 nucleotides: TGTGCCTGGAGTTCGGAGGGAGGTCTTGGATTGAGCTCCTACAATGAGCAGTTCTTC.

V gene TRBV5-1 combines with J gene TRBJ1-6, with D hard to call. V lost 5 bases and J 10 bases, leaving 16 bases between the germline ends. The CDR3 loop spans 14 amino acids. CDR1 SGHRS and CDR2 YFSETQ come from the germline V gene. The CDR3 DNA reads TGCGCCAGCAGGTCCGGATCTGAAACGTCACCCCTCCACTTT. Protein: CASRSGSETSPLHF.

With regard to this clone: One junction end does not reproduce the germline sequence, and a read error may be involved. This chain joins TRBV7-7 and TRBJ1-6; D possibly corresponds to TRBD1 (6 bases). Germline-derived CDR1 and CDR2 are SSHAT and FNYEAQ (reference sequence). The CDR3 loop spans 16 amino acids. CDR3 bases: TGTGCTAGCAGCTTAGATTATGATACAGGGTATTCACCCCTCCACTTT. It specifies CASSLDYDTGYSPLHF.

This sequence joins TRBV19 and TRBJ2-1, with 10 nucleotides matching TRBD1. This CDR3 is built from 13 residues. The trim removed 5 bases at V and 9 bases at J, leaving 4 bases unmatched. The germline gives CDR1 LNHDA, CDR2 SQIVND (reference sequence). The CDR3 protein is CASSDRGRSEQFF. As DNA, the CDR3 is TGTGCCAGTAGTGACAGGGGGCGGAGTGAGCAGTTCTTC.

The J gene is TRBJ1-1, the V gene TRBV6-5, with D perhaps TRBD1 (5 bases). V gave up 2 bases and J gave up 7 bases, with 8 bases separating them. Germline loops: CDR1 MNHEY, CDR2 SVGAGI. The CDR3 runs to 12 residues. The CDR3 DNA is TGTGCCAGCAGTTACAGGGGCCTTGAAGCTTTCTTT. It yields the protein CASSYRGLEAFF.

The rearrangement joins TRBV6-5 to TRBJ2-1; the D is unclear. V gave up 8 bases and J gave up 8 bases, with 16 bases separating them. The CDR3 is 13 residues long. Germline assignment: CDR1 MNHEY and CDR2 SVGAGI. CDR3 nucleotide sequence: TGTGCCAGCGACCCGACTGGTCGAGATGAGCAGTTCTTC. This sequence encodes CASDPTGRDEQFF.

This rearrangement joins TRBV27 to TRBJ1-1; weak D call: TRBD1 (6 bases). V was pared by 2 bases and J by 1 base, with 8 bases between. CDR3 size: 14 residues. Germline lookup yields CDR1 MNHEY and CDR2 SMNVEV (reference sequence). The CDR3 nucleotides are TGTGCCAGCAGTTTAAGGGGGGGGAACACTGAAGCTTTCTTT. This gives the protein CASSLRGGNTEAFF.

This clone was counted once. V gene TRBV4-3 combines with J gene TRBJ1-1; 8 bases are a match to TRBD1. Looked up from germline, CDR1 is LGHNA and CDR2 is YSLEER. V lost 4 bases to trimming and J lost 5 bases; unmatched junction nucleotides: 6. The CDR3 extends over 14 amino acids. In nucleotides, the CDR3 is TGCGCCAGCAGCCCAAAACAGGGGGGGACTGAAGCTTTCTTT. It specifies CASSPKQGGTEAFF.

The J gene is TRBJ2-1, the V gene TRBV7-3, with 11 positions matching TRBD2. The CDR3 has 16 amino acids. V was pared by 1 base and J by 4 bases, with 3 bases of the junction left unmatched. CDR1 is SGHTA, CDR2 FQGTGA, per germline. As DNA, the CDR3 is TGTGCCAGCAGCTTAATGGGACTAGCGGCTTACAATGAGCAGTTCTTC. This gives the protein CASSLMGLAAYNEQFF. Based on the CDR3 plus reference TRBV7-3 and TRBJ2-1, the full variable domain is GAGVSQTPSNKVTEKGKYVELRCDPISGHTALYWYRQSLGQGPEFLIYFQGTGAADDSGLPNDRFFAVRPEGSVSTLKIQRTERGDSAVYLCASSLMGLAAYNEQFFGPGTRLTVL.